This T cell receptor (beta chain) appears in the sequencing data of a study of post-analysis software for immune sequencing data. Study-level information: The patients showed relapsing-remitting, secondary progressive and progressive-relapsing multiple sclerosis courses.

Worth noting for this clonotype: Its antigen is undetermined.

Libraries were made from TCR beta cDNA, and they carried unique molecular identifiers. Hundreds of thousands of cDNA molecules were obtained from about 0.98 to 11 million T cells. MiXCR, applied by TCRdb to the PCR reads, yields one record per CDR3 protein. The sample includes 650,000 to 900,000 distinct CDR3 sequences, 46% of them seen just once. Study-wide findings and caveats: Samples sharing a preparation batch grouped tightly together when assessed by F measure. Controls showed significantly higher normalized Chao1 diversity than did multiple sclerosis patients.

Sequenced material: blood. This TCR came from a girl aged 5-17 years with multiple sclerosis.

CDR3 in DNA: TGTGCCAGCAAATTACGGGACAGGGGCGCTGAAGCTTTCTTT. This translates into CASKLRDRGAEAFF. This chain connects TRBV27 to TRBJ1-1, with 10 bases lining up with TRBD1. CDR3 length: 14 residues. The trim removed 7 bases at V and 6 bases at J, leaving 8 bases unmatched. Germline V gene sequence: CDR1 MNHEY, CDR2 SMNVEV (reference sequence).